A single sample gave rise to the 21 T cell receptor beta chains below, sequenced in a study of cytotoxic CD8 clonotypes in ibrutinib-treated CLL. This table comes from immunoSEQ multiplex PCR, and its TCRdb copy is limited to in-frame clones, with some not included. Of approximately 150,000 clones in the sample, 77% were seen once. The specimen comprised PBMCs, sampled after 12 months of ibrutinib treatment. The origin of the receptors is a human donor with chronic lymphocytic leukemia.

This chain connects TRBV29-1 to TRBJ2-2; D gene unclear. Trimming shortened V by 5 bases and J by 6 bases, and 4 bases separated the two germline ends. Per germline, CDR1 SQVTM and CDR2 ANQGSEA. The CDR3 length is 10 residues. Here the CDR3 reads CSVLAGELFF. The DNA of the CDR3 is TGCAGCGTTCTTGCCGGGGAGCTGTTTTTT.

The V call is TRBV25-1, the J call TRBJ1-4, with a weak D call TRBD1 (5 bases). Per the germline V gene, CDR1 is MGHDK and CDR2 is SYGVNS. Trimming pared 0 bases from V and 2 bases from J, leaving 13 bases between. This CDR3 spans 17 amino acids. CDR3 region: CASSEYRGGTTNEKLFF. The CDR3 nucleotides read TGTGCCAGCAGTGAATACCGCGGGGGGACCACTAATGAAAAACTGTTTTTT.

Only one count was recorded for this clone. V gene TRBV7-6 combines with J gene TRBJ2-7, with unresolved D. The V end lost 5 bases, the J end lost 1 base, and 9 bases lay between the germline ends. This CDR3 is 13 amino acids long. Per the germline V gene, CDR1 is SGHVS and CDR2 is FNYEAQ. The CDR3 nucleotides are TGTGCCAGCAGCCTCCTGGGTTCCTACGAGCAGTACTTC. It codes for CASSLLGSYEQYF.

This clone was seen once. This chain links TRBV7-3 with TRBJ2-7; tentatively, D is TRBD2 (7 bases). V shed 5 bases and J shed 3 bases, with 17 bases lying between them. The CDR3 consists of 15 residues. The germline gives CDR1 SGHTA, CDR2 FQGTGA. The CDR3 nucleotides are TGTGCCAGCAGCCCCGGACTAGGGGGTTTCTACGAGCAGTACTTC. Translation gives CASSPGLGGFYEQYF.

This clone was observed once. Compared with germline, one end of the junction differs, possibly owing to a read error. The gene calls are TRBV7-7 and TRBJ2-5; TRBD1 might be the D (6 bases). CDR3 length: 15 amino acids. CDR1 is SSHAT and CDR2 is FNYEAQ in the germline V gene (reference sequence). The CDR3 loop reads CASSLAGVRLETQYF. The CDR3 DNA reads TGTGCTAGCAGCTTAGCAGGGGTCAGGCTTGAGACCCAGTACTTC.

The V call is TRBV5-1, the J call TRBJ2-7; the D gene is possibly TRBD1 (5 bases). The V gene lost 2 bases and the J gene lost 1 base, with 7 bases spanning the gap. The CDR3 runs 13 residues. Germline assignment: CDR1 SGHRS and CDR2 YFSETQ. In nucleotides, the CDR3 is TGCGCCAGCAGCTTCAGGGATTCCTACGAGCAGTACTTC. Translated, it gives CASSFRDSYEQYF.

The chain carries TRBV6-4 and TRBJ2-7, with 9 nucleotides matching TRBD1. This CDR3 region has 15 residues. CDR1 and CDR2 (germline): MRHNA, SNTAGT. Germline trimming cut 6 bases from V and 1 base from J; bases unmatched to any gene: 7. This CDR3 reads CASSRTGEGSYEQYF. The CDR3 coding sequence is TGTGCCAGCAGCCGGACAGGGGAGGGATCCTACGAGCAGTACTTC.

This chain links TRBV2 with TRBJ2-1; D is ambiguous. CDR1 and CDR2 (germline): SNHLY, FYNNEI. Trimming shortened V by 3 bases and J by 10 bases, and 13 bases separated the two germline ends. This CDR3 has 13 residues. CDR3 residues: CASSDGGVREQFF. CDR3 bases: TGTGCCAGCAGTGATGGCGGTGTCAGGGAGCAGTTCTTC.

This chain connects TRBV7-2 to TRBJ1-2; D gene unclear. Per the germline V gene, CDR1 is SGHTA and CDR2 is FQGNSA. This CDR3 comprises 13 residues. Trimming took 5 bases from V and 4 from J, leaving 11 bases between them. CDR3 sequence reads: CASSPLDGYGYTF. CDR3 coding DNA: TGTGCCAGCAGCCCCCTGGACGGCTATGGCTACACCTTC.

The rearrangement joins TRBV4-2 to TRBJ2-3, with 9 positions matching TRBD2. Germline V gives CDR1 LGHNA, CDR2 YNFKEQ. CDR3 length equals 16 residues. The trim removed 0 bases at V and 7 bases at J, leaving 8 bases unmatched. The CDR3: CASSQDPGTSSYTQYF. For the CDR3, the DNA is TGTGCCAGCAGCCAAGATCCCGGGACTAGCTCGTATACGCAGTATTTT.

The J gene is TRBJ1-1, the V gene TRBV6-5, with TRBD1 matching over 9 bases. The CDR3 runs to 15 residues. Losses at the gene ends were 5 bases for V and 5 bases for J; bases not matched to a gene: 9. CDR1 and CDR2 (germline): MNHEY, SVGAGI. DNA for the CDR3: TGTGCCAGCAGTCCCGGGACAGGGACGGGGACTGAAGCTTTCTTT. Residues: CASSPGTGTGTEAFF.

This chain links TRBV19 with TRBJ1-5, with no clear D. V gave up 1 base and J gave up 1 base, with 8 bases separating them. The CDR3 loop spans 15 amino acids. Per the germline V gene, CDR1 is LNHDA and CDR2 is SQIVND (reference sequence). CDR3 coding DNA: TGTGCCAGTAGTATAGCCCTTTCGAGCAATCAGCCCCAGCATTTT. It translates to CASSIALSSNQPQHF.

This chain connects TRBV19 to TRBJ1-1; D possibly corresponds to TRBD1 (5 bases). Germline CDR1 reads LNHDA; CDR2 reads SQIVND (reference sequence). V lost 4 bases and J lost 4, with 13 bases in between. The CDR3 runs to 14 residues. The CDR3 loop reads CASSTYTGGTEAFF. CDR3 DNA sequence: TGTGCCAGTAGTACCTATACAGGTGGCACTGAAGCTTTCTTT.

The sample holds many counts of this clone. The chain has TRBV7-9 and TRBJ1-1; D possibly corresponds to TRBD1 (5 bases). V lost 5 bases and J lost 3, with 10 bases in between. Per the germline V gene, CDR1 is SEHNR and CDR2 is FQNEAQ (reference sequence). The CDR3 covers 13 residues. The CDR3 bases are TGTGCCAGCAGCCCCCCGGGGGACACTGAAGCTTTCTTT. Translation: CASSPPGDTEAFF.

The chain has TRBV5-1 and TRBJ2-3, with TRBD2 matching over 9 bases. The ends lost 5 bases at V and 0 bases at J; junction bases unmatched: 4. Germline CDR1 SGHRS, CDR2 YFSETQ. The CDR3 runs 15 residues. The CDR3 region has the DNA TGCGCCAGCAGAGCGGGGGGTTTTAGCACAGATACGCAGTATTTT. Its protein is CASRAGGFSTDTQYF.

CDR3 DNA sequence: TGTGCCAGCAGTTACTCCCCAGAGTATGGCTACACCTTC. This translates into CASSYSPEYGYTF. The chain links TRBV6-5 to TRBJ1-2; D uncertain. With 0 bases removed from V and 5 bases from J, the gap between germline ends came to 7 bases. Germline CDR1 reads MNHEY; CDR2 reads SVGAGI. This CDR3 contains 13 residues.

This chain connects TRBV13 to TRBJ2-7; no clear D. V dropped 5 bases and J dropped 6 bases, with 14 bases sitting between them. CDR3 length: 13 amino acids. Germline CDR1 PRHDT, CDR2 FYEKMQ (reference sequence). CDR3 region: CASSGQAPGEQYF. The CDR3 DNA is TGTGCCAGCAGCGGTCAGGCCCCGGGCGAGCAGTACTTC.

The chain has TRBV6-1 and TRBJ2-7; TRBD2 might be the D (6 bases). V was shortened by 2 bases and J by 2 bases, with 10 bases between the two germline ends. The CDR3 has 14 amino acids. Looked up from germline, CDR1 is MNHNS and CDR2 is SASEGT. CDR3 nucleotides: TGTGCCAGCAGTGAAATGGGGGGTACCTACGAGCAGTACTTC. Translating gives CASSEMGGTYEQYF.

This chain uses TRBV5-6 with TRBJ2-4; tentative D call: TRBD2 (6 bases). V shed 4 bases and J shed 9 bases, with 20 bases lying between them. Germline V gives CDR1 SGHDT, CDR2 YYEEEE. CDR3 length: 15 amino acids. The CDR3 here is CASSAGTPLFVIQYF. The DNA for the CDR3 is TGTGCCAGCAGCGCGGGGACTCCTCTATTCGTCATTCAGTACTTC. Filled out from reference TRBV5-6 and TRBJ2-4, the complete variable domain reads DAGVTQSPTHLIKTRGQQVTLRCSPKSGHDTVSWYQQALGQGPQFIFQYYEEEERQRGNFPDRFSGHQFPNYSSELNVNALLLGDSALYLCASSAGTPLFVIQYFGAGTRLSVL.

The rearrangement links TRBV13 to TRBJ2-5, with D perhaps TRBD1 or TRBD2 (5 bases each). CDR1 PRHDT and CDR2 FYEKMQ come from the germline V gene (reference sequence). CDR3 size: 15 residues. Between the trimmed V and J ends, which lost 0 bases and 4 bases, there was a span of 12 bases. The CDR3 spells CASSLGTGGGETQYF. The CDR3 DNA sequence: TGTGCCAGCAGCTTAGGGACTGGGGGTGGAGAGACCCAGTACTTC.

The chain links TRBV7-2 to TRBJ1-4; tentatively, D is TRBD1 (6 bases). V lost 2 bases, J lost 3 bases, and 7 bases lay in between. The CDR3 totals 14 residues. CDR1 is SGHTA, CDR2 FQGNSA, per germline. In nucleotides, the CDR3 is TGTGCCAGCAGCTTATCAGGGGCTAATGAAAAACTGTTTTTT. Amino acid sequence: CASSLSGANEKLFF.